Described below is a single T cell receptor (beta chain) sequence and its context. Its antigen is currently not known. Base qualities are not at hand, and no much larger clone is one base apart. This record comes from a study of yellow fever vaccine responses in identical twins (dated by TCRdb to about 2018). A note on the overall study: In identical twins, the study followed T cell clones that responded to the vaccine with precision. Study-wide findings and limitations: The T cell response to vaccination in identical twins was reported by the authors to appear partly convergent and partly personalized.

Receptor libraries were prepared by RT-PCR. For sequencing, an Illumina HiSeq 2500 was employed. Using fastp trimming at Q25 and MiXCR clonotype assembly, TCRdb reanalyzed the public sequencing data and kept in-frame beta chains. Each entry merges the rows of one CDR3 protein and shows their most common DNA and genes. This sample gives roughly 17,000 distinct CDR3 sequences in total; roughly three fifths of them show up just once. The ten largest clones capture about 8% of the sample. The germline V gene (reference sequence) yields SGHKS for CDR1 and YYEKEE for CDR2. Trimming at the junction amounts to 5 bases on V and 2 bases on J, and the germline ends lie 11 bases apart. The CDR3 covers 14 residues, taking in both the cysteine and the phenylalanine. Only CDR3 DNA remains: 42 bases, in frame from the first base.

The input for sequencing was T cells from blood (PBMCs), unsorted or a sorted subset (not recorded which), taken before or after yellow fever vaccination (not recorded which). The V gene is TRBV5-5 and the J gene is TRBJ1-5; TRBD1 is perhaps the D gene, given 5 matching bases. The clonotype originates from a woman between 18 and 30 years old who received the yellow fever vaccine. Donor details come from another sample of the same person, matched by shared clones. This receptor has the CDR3 CASRGVLGNQPQHF. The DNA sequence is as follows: TGTGCCAGCAGAGGGGTTTTAGGCAATCAGCCCCAGCATTTT.